What follows are 9 T cell receptor beta chains derived from one specimen sequenced in a study of blood T cell repertoires in COVID-19. The method was immunoSEQ multiplex PCR; TCRdb's version includes in-frame clones alone and lacks a portion of them. This table has 70,000 or so clones, under 95% appearing once. The sequencing input was peripheral blood. Receptors were obtained from a human donor in a cohort sampled during active COVID-19.

The chain joins TRBV18 to TRBJ1-6; maybe TRBD1 (6 bases). V shed 7 bases and J shed 6 bases, with 16 bases lying between them. There are 15 residues in the CDR3. From germline, CDR1 is KGHSH and CDR2 LQKENI. CDR3 nucleotides: TGTGCCAGCTTAAACGGGGCAGGGGCTAATTCACCCCTCCACTTT. Residues: CASLNGAGANSPLHF.

The chain recombines TRBV2 with TRBJ2-1; 8 bases agree with TRBD2. The CDR3 has 15 residues. CDR1 and CDR2 (germline): SNHLY, FYNNEI. J lost 7 bases, V lost 4 bases, and 9 bases had no gene match. CDR3: CASSAGGGPRNEQFF. CDR3 coding DNA: TGTGCCAGCAGTGCCGGCGGGGGGCCCCGGAATGAGCAGTTCTTC.

This rearrangement joins TRBV28 to TRBJ2-7, with D perhaps matching TRBD2 (6 bases). V was trimmed by 5 bases and J by 1 base, leaving 12 bases between them. The CDR3 covers 14 residues. Germline V gene data show CDR1 as MDHEN and CDR2 as SYDVKM. In nucleotides, the CDR3 is TGTGCCAGCAGTCCCCCCGGAGGGTCCTACGAGCAGTACTTC. It translates to CASSPPGGSYEQYF.

CDR3 bases: TGTGCCAGCAGTTTTGGGACAGGGGCGTATCAGCCCCAGCATTTT. Encoded protein: CASSFGTGAYQPQHF. The chain uses TRBV28 and TRBJ1-5, with 10 bases aligning to TRBD1. V dropped 3 bases and J dropped 5; count of bases not matched to a gene: 4. CDR3 length: 15 amino acids. Germline V gene lookup returns CDR1 MDHEN and CDR2 SYDVKM.

The V gene is TRBV29-1, the J gene TRBJ2-1; unclear D gene. This CDR3 is built from 15 residues. Germline V gene sequence: CDR1 SQVTM, CDR2 ANQGSEA. Trimming took off 0 bases at V and 6 bases at J, with 15 bases between the two ends. CDR3 sequence: CSVEDGHTFSNEQFF. For the CDR3, the DNA is TGCAGCGTTGAAGATGGGCACACATTTTCCAATGAGCAGTTCTTC.

V and J are TRBV27 and TRBJ2-7; no reliable D call. V lost 2 bases and J 1 base, leaving 6 bases between the germline ends. This CDR3 is built from 13 residues. Germline V gene sequence: CDR1 MNHEY, CDR2 SMNVEV (reference sequence). The CDR3 DNA sequence: TGTGCCAGCAGTTTACTGGCTTCCTACGAGCAGTACTTC. It encodes CASSLLASYEQYF.

The V call is TRBV7-8, the J call TRBJ1-2, with 7 bases aligning to TRBD1. The ends lost 2 bases at V and 3 bases at J; junction bases unmatched: 21. This CDR3 has 20 amino acids. Germline assignment: CDR1 SGHVS and CDR2 FQNEAQ. CDR3 region: CASSLNWARQGGKDDYGYTF. In DNA form, the CDR3 reads TGTGCCAGCAGCTTAAATTGGGCTCGGCAGGGGGGAAAGGATGACTATGGCTACACCTTC.

The chain recombines TRBV25-1 with TRBJ1-2, with a possible D match to TRBD1 (6 bases). Germline lookup yields CDR1 MGHDK and CDR2 SYGVNS. The CDR3 totals 14 residues. V gave up 6 bases and J gave up 1 base, with 12 bases separating them. CDR3 sequence reads: CASRETGLNYGYTF. In nucleotides, the CDR3 is TGTGCCAGCAGGGAGACAGGCCTTAACTATGGCTACACCTTC.

The gene calls are TRBV27 and TRBJ2-7; TRBD2 agrees at 11 bases. V was pared by 2 bases and J by 5 bases, with 11 bases of the junction left unmatched. Germline V CDR1 and CDR2: MNHEY, SMNVEV (reference sequence). This CDR3 has 17 residues. In DNA, the CDR3 is TGTGCCAGCAGTTTAATCCCCCGACTAGCGGGGAACCACGAGCAGTACTTC. Amino acid sequence: CASSLIPRLAGNHEQYF.